The T cell receptor (beta chain) under discussion was sequenced for a study of regulatory T cells in long-lasting Graves disease. Study as a whole: Antithyroid drug exposure in newly diagnosed Graves' patients had lasted under 3 months.

According to the study, TCR beta libraries were built with iRepertoire HTBI primers and CDR3-region Arm-PCR. MiXCR, run by TCRdb on the multiplex PCR reads, gives a single entry per CDR3 protein. In the table there are over 350,000 distinct CDR3 sequences, 12% to 15% of which are singletons. This clonotype showed up just a few times. What it binds is not known. The sample's time point: newly diagnosed GD, antithyroid drugs for less than 3 months. After RNA was extracted from PBMCs, the TCR library was made from it. Germline V lookup: CDR1 SGHRS, CDR2 YFSETQ. V was cut by 4 bases and J by 5 bases, with 14 bases left in between. The CDR3 is 14 residues long. Study observations and caveats: Accuracy may have been reduced by the small sample size. When disease was persistent, TRBV28, TRBJ1-2 and TRBJ2-5 were the favored segments.

The same specimen was also included in a second study, on T cells in Graves' hyperthyroidism and ophthalmopathy.

The receptor was isolated from a woman in her fifties or sixties with Graves disease. This chain uses TRBV5-1 with TRBJ2-3, with D perhaps assigned TRBD1 or TRBD2 (7 bases each). The sample was peripheral blood mononuclear cells (PBMCs), taken at new diagnosis, from a patient treated with antithyroid drugs. CDR3 coding DNA: TGCGCCAGCAGCCGCCAGGGGGGGCAAGATACGCAGTATTTT. Its protein is CASSRQGGQDTQYF.